This T cell receptor beta chain appears in the sequencing data of a study of blood T cell repertoires in COVID-19. The overall study: COVID-19 samples collected from the United States, Italy and Spain covered acute and convalescent phases. The cDNA or gDNA used as material had been derived from T cells, B-cell-depleted T cells, or PBMCs.

The CDR3 contains 14 residues. Germline CDR1 reads LGHDT; CDR2 reads YNNKEL (reference sequence). V dropped 1 base and J dropped 5; count of bases not matched to a gene: 4. A remark on this clone: The sample contains more than one DNA sequence encoding this CDR3.

As originally analysed: Reference gene primer amplification gave nucleated cell count estimates. Sequencing was performed with immunoSEQ multiplex PCR; in TCRdb, only in-frame clones are kept and a portion is missing. That table supplies the V and J calls and clone size; D and trimming were determined from the DNA. The sample has roughly 96,000 clones, about 80% seen once. This TCR was recovered from a man aged 55 to 69 with acute or convalescent COVID-19. V usage is TRBV3-1 (or the pseudogene TRBV3-2) and J usage is TRBJ1-1; 7 bases match TRBD1. Sequencing was carried out using peripheral blood. CDR3 loop: CASSQGQGGTEAFF. As DNA, the CDR3 is TGTGCCAGCAGCCAAGGACAGGGTGGGACTGAAGCTTTCTTT.